Below, 5 T cell receptor beta chains from the same sample are listed, as sequenced in a study of T-cell memory formation after mild COVID-19 (dated by TCRdb to the early 2020s). Library method: 5' RACE. Sequenced using an Illumina NovaSeq 6000. TCRdb ran its own pipeline on the public reads, namely fastp trimming at Q25 and MiXCR clone calling, and kept in-frame beta chains. Each CDR3 protein gets just one entry, which takes the most common genes and DNA from the rows behind it. Within this sample are just over 400,000 distinct CDR3 sequences, with about 25% of them counted one time only. About an eighth of the sample rests with the top ten. The source material was PBMCs or a T cell subset sorted from them (not recorded which). The origin of the receptors is an adult woman who had mild COVID-19 (a few samples of this study predate the infection). The sample titles of this study are shuffled in the database, so cell type and time point are left out; the donor was told from shared clones.

V is TRBV6-1 and J is TRBJ1-5; TRBD1 might be the D (5 bases). V was cut by 2 bases and J by 4 bases, with 9 bases left in between. The CDR3 is made up of 14 amino acids. The germline CDR1 and CDR2 sequences are MNHNS and SASEGT. The CDR3 reads CASSEMGTNQPQHF. In DNA form, the CDR3 reads TGTGCCAGCAGTGAAATGGGGACTAATCAGCCCCAGCATTTT.

V usage is TRBV27 and J usage is TRBJ1-2, with a possible D match to TRBD1 (5 bases). This CDR3 spans 14 amino acids. Germline assignment: CDR1 MNHEY and CDR2 SMNVEV (reference sequence). The V end lost 2 bases, the J end lost 8 bases, and 15 bases lay between the germline ends. This chain's CDR3 is CASSLQGGYGGYTF. The DNA of the CDR3 is TGTGCCAGCAGTTTACAGGGAGGGTACGGGGGCTACACCTTC.

This chain joins TRBV10-3 and TRBJ1-2, with D maybe TRBD1 (5 bases). The CDR3 loop spans 12 amino acids. Germline values: CDR1 ENHRY, CDR2 SYGVKD. V was cut by 10 bases and J by 4 bases, with 13 bases left in between. CDR3 sequence reads: CATAGGTYGYTF. CDR3 sequence (DNA): TGTGCCACCGCCGGGGGGACCTATGGCTACACCTTC.

This clonotype turned up a few times. This rearrangement joins TRBV10-3 to TRBJ2-7, with a tentative D call TRBD2 (5 bases). V was cut by 3 bases and J by 7 bases, with 16 bases left in between. Per germline, CDR1 ENHRY and CDR2 SYGVKD. This CDR3 has 14 amino acids. For the CDR3, the DNA is TGTGCCATCAGTGATCGTGACGGGGTAGGAGAGCAGTACTTC. Its protein is CAISDRDGVGEQYF.

This clonotype was seen only a few times. V usage is TRBV20-1 and J usage is TRBJ2-3; TRBD2 aligns across 11 bases. The germline CDR1 and CDR2 sequences are DFQATT and SNEGSKA (reference sequence). J gave up 2 bases and V 0 bases, and 13 bases lay outside the gene matches. The CDR3 extends over 19 amino acids. As DNA, the CDR3 is TGCAGTGCTAGAGATCGCCGACTAGCGGGATTCATTAACACAGATACGCAGTATTTT. It translates to CSARDRRLAGFINTDTQYF.